This TCR beta chain was recorded in a study of spatial heterogeneity in lung cancer. Study-level points and caveats: Whereas they appeared in blood less at follow-up, ubiquitous expanded tumor TCRs appeared there more at resection.

Time point described: blood at routine non-recurrence follow-up after resection. TCRdb itself ran the 5' RACE reads through MiXCR, one entry per CDR3 protein. The data hold 110,000 or so distinct CDR3 sequences, with 9.5% to 14% observed a single time. This clonotype was seen ten or more times. Its antigen is unknown. This TCR came from a female donor with early-stage non-small cell lung cancer. Specimen: PBMCs, collected at follow-up.

The CDR3 DNA follows: TGCAGCGTTCCGGGGGGAGTTCGGGATACGCAGTATTTT. Translating gives CSVPGGVRDTQYF. V usage is TRBV29-1 and J usage is TRBJ2-3, with TRBD2 matching 7 bases. With V trimmed by 5 bases and J by 6 bases, 8 bases remained unmatched. The CDR3 sequence is 13 residues long. The germline V gene has CDR1 SQVTM and CDR2 ANQGSEA.